This T cell receptor beta chain derives from a study of T-cell memory formation after mild COVID-19. Study findings and constraints: CD4/CD8 balance characterized clones contracting day 15 to 85, and CD4+ skew characterized later expanders. The CD4+ clones that contracted clustered mainly within CM and EM, and the CD8+ clones concentrated in EMRA.

Regarding this clonotype: Its antigen is undetermined.

Sample barcodes and UMIs were carried by the TCR alpha and TCR beta cDNA libraries that 5'RACE generated with constant-segment primers. Via MiXCR, TCRdb re-called the 5' RACE reads, giving one row per CDR3 protein. The sample carries 68,000 or so distinct CDR3 sequences, 16% recorded once. V lost 0 bases and J 3 bases, leaving 18 bases between the germline ends. CDR1 is SGDLS and CDR2 is YYNGEE in the germline V gene. The CDR3 contains 17 residues. This TCR derives from an adult woman who had mild COVID-19 (a few samples of this study predate the infection). Cell type and time point are not known. The sequencing input was PBMCs or a T cell subset sorted from them (not recorded which). The V and J genes are TRBV9 and TRBJ1-2, with D possibly being TRBD1 (5 bases). This CDR3 is CASSVEGTTDLYYGYTF. As DNA, the CDR3 is TGTGCCAGCAGCGTAGAGGGGACGACGGATCTCTACTATGGCTACACCTTC.